The 2 T cell receptor beta chains below come from one sample, sequenced in a study of T cell repertoires in cytomegalovirus infection. TCRdb passed the reads through MiXCR, listing each CDR3 protein once. The repertoire holds 450,000 to 600,000 distinct CDR3 sequences, roughly 43% seen once, with about 45% in the top ten. Their target antigens are unknown. The source material was cultured PBMCs, sampled from culture after CMV antigen stimulation. The origin of the receptors is a human donor in good health (CMV status not recorded). Some clones in this sample may be carry-over from other donors' samples.

The V and J genes are TRBV7-4 and TRBJ2-5; D is undetermined. Germline CDR1 reads SGHVT; CDR2 reads SQSDAQ. The CDR3 has 13 amino acids. Trimming took off 5 bases at V and 5 bases at J, with 12 bases between the two ends. The CDR3 loop reads CASSPNLGETQYF. DNA for the CDR3: TGTGCCAGCAGCCCCAACCTGGGTGAGACCCAGTACTTC.

The rearrangement uses TRBV9 and TRBJ2-7; TRBD2 agrees at 12 bases. The J segment lost 5 bases and the V segment lost 4 bases, leaving 7 bases of the junction unmatched. The CDR3 consists of 15 residues. In germline, CDR1 is SGDLS, CDR2 YYNGEE. This chain's CDR3 is CASSLTSGSIDEQYF. CDR3 bases: TGTGCCAGCAGCCTGACTAGCGGGAGTATCGACGAGCAGTACTTC.